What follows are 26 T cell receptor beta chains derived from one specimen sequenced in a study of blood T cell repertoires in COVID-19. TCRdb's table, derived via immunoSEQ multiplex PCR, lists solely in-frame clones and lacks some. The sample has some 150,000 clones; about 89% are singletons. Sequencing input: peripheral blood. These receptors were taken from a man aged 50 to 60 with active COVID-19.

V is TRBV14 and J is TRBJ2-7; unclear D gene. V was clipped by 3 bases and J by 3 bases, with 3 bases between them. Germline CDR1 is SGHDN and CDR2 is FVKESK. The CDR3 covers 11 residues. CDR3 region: CASSHSYEQYF. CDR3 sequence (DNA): TGTGCCAGCAGCCATAGCTACGAGCAGTACTTC.

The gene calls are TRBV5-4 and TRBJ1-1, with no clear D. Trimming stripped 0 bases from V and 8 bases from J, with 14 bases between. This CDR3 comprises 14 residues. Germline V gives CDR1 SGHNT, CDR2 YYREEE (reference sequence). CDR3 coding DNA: TGTGCCAGCAGCTTGGCCGGAGGCCCACGGGAAGCTTTCTTT. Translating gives CASSLAGGPREAFF.

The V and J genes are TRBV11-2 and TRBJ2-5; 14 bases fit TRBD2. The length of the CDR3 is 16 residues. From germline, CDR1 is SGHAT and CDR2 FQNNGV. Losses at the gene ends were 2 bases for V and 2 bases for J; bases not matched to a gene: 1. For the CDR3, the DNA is TGTGCCAGCAGCTTACGACTAGCGGGGGGGCAAGAGACCCAGTACTTC. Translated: CASSLRLAGGQETQYF.

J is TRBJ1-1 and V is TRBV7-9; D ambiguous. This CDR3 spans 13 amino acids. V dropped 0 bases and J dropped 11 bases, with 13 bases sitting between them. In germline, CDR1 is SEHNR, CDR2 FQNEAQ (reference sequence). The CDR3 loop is CASSLARASRAFF. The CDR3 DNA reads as TGTGCCAGCAGCTTAGCGCGGGCCTCTAGGGCTTTCTTT.

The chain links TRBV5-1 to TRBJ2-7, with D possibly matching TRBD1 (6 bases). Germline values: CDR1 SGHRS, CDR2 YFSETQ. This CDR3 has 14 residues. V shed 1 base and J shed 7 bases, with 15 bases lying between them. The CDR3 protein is CASSLQTGKSEQYF. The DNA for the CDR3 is TGCGCCAGCAGCTTGCAAACAGGGAAAAGTGAGCAGTACTTC.

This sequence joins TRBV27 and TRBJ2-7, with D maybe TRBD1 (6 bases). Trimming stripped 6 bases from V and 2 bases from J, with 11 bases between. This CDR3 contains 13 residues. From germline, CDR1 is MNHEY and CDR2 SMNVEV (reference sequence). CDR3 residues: CASSPTGTYEQYF. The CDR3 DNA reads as TGTGCCAGCAGCCCGACAGGTACCTACGAGCAGTACTTC.

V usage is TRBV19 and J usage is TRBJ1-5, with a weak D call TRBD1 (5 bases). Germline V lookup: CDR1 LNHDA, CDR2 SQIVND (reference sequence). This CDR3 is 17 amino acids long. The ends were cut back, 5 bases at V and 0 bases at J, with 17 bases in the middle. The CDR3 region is CASSVSTRVLSNQPQHF. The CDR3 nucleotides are TGTGCCAGTAGTGTCAGTACCAGGGTACTTAGCAATCAGCCCCAGCATTTT.

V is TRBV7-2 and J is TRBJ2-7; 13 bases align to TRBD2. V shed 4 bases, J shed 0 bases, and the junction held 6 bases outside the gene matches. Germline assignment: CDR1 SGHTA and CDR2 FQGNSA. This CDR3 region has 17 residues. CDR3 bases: TGTGCCAGCAGCTCCCTGGGACTAGCGGGGTTCTCCTACGAGCAGTACTTC. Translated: CASSSLGLAGFSYEQYF.

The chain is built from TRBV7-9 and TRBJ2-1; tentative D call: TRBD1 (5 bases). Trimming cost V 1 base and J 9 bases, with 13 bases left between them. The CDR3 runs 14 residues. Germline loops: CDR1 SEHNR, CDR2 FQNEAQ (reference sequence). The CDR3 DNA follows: TGTGCCAGCAGCTTAGAGTTTAGGGGTAGTGAGCAGTTCTTC. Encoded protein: CASSLEFRGSEQFF.

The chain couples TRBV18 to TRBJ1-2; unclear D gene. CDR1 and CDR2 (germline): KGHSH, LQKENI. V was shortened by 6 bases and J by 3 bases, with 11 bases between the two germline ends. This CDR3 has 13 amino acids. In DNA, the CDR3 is TGTGCCAGCTCCCCTGGAGCAGACTATGGCTACACCTTC. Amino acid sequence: CASSPGADYGYTF.

CDR3 nucleotides: TGTGCCACACACCAGGGCGCTCTTGAAGAAGCTTTCTTT. The encoded protein is CATHQGALEEAFF. The V gene is TRBV10-3, the J gene TRBJ1-1; maybe TRBD1 (5 bases). The CDR3 has 13 amino acids. Trimming removed 10 bases from V and 8 bases from J, with 20 bases in between. Germline CDR1 reads ENHRY; CDR2 reads SYGVKD.

The DNA of the CDR3 is TGTGCCAGCAGCCAGACCGCGTCGGGGGAGACCCAGTACTTC. Protein sequence: CASSQTASGETQYF. The V call is TRBV6-6, the J call TRBJ2-5; possibly TRBD2 for D (5 bases). This CDR3 spans 14 amino acids. The germline V gene has CDR1 MNHNY and CDR2 SVGAGI (reference sequence). The V end was cut by 6 bases, the J end by 5 bases, with 16 bases between.

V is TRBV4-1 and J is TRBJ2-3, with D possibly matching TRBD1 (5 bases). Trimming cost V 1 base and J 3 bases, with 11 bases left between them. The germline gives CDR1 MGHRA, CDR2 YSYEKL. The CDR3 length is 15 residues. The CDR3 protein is CASSQVGVGTDTQYF. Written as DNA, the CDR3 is TGCGCCAGCAGCCAAGTAGGGGTGGGGACAGATACGCAGTATTTT.

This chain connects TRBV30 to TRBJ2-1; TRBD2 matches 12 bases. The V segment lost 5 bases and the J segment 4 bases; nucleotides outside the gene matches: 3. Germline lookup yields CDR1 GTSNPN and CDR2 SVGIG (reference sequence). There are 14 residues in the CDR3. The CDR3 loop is CAWLAGGMYNEQFF. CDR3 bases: TGTGCCTGGCTAGCGGGGGGGATGTACAATGAGCAGTTCTTC. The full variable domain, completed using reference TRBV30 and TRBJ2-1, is SQTIHQWPATLVQPVGSPLSLECTVEGTSNPNLYWYRQAAGRGLQLLFYSVGIGQISSEVPQNLSASRPQDRQFILSSKKLLLSDSGFYLCAWLAGGMYNEQFFGPGTRLTVL.

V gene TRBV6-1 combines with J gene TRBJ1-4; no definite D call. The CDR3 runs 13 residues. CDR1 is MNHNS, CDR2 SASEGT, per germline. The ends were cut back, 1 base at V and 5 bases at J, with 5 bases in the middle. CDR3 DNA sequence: TGTGCCAGCAGTGAAGATCGGAATGAAAAACTGTTTTTT. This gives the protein CASSEDRNEKLFF.

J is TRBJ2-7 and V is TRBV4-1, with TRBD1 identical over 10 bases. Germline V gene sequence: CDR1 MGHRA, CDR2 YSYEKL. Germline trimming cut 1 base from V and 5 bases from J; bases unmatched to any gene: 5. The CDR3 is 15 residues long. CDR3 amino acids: CASSQVGTGVHEQYF. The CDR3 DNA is TGCGCCAGCAGCCAAGTTGGGACAGGGGTCCACGAGCAGTACTTC.

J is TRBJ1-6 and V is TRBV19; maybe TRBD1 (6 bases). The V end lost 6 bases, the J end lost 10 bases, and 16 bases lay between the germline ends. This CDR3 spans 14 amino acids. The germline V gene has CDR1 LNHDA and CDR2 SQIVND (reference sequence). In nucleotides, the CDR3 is TGTGCCAGTAGAGTTGCAGGGGTTGAGTCACCCCTCCACTTT. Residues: CASRVAGVESPLHF. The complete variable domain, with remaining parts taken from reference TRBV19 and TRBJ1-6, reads DGGITQSPKYLFRKEGQNVTLSCEQNLNHDAMYWYRQDPGQGLRLIYYSQIVNDFQKGDIAEGYSVSREKKESFPLTVTSAQKNPTAFYLCASRVAGVESPLHFGNGTRLTVT.

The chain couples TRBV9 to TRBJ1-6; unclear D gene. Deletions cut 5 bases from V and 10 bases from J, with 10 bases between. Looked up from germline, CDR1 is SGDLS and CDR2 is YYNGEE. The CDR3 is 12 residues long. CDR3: CASSTSRSPLHF. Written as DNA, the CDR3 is TGTGCCAGCAGTACCTCGAGGTCACCCCTCCACTTT.

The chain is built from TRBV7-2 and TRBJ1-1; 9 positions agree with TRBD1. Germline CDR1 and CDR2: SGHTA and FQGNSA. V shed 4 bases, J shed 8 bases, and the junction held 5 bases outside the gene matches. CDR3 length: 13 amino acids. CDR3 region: CASSSRTGEEAFF. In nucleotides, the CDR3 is TGTGCCAGCAGCTCGAGGACAGGGGAGGAAGCTTTCTTT.

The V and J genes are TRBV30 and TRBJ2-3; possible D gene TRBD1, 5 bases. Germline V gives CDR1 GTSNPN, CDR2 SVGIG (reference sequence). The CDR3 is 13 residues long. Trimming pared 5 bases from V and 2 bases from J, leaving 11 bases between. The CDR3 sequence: CAWQTAFTDTQYF. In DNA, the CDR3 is TGTGCCTGGCAGACAGCCTTCACAGATACGCAGTATTTT.

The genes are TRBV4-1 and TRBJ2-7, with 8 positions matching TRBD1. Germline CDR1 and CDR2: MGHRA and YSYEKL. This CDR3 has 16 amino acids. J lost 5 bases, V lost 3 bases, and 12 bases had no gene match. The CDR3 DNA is TGCGCCAGCAGCCAGGCTTCGACAGGGGAGCTCGACGAGCAGTACTTC. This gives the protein CASSQASTGELDEQYF.

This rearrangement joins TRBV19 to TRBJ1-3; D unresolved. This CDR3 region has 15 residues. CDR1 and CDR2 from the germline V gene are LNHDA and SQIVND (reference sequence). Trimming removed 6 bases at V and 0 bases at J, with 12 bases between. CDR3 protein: CASRLGRASGNTIYF. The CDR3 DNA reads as TGTGCCAGTAGGCTCGGGCGGGCCTCTGGAAACACCATATATTTT.

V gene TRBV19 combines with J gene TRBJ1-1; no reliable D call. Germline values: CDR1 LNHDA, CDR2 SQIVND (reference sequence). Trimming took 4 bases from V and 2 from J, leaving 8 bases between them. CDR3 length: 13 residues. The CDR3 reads CASSRGGNTEAFF. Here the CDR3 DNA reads TGTGCCAGTAGTAGGGGAGGAAACACTGAAGCTTTCTTT.

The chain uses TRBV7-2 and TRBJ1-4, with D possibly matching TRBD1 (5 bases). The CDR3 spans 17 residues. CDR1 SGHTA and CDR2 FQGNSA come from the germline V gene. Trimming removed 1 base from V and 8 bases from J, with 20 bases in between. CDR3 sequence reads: CASSLVLARQGGEKLFF. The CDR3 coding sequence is TGTGCCAGCAGCTTAGTACTAGCCCGGCAGGGCGGGGAAAAACTGTTTTTT.

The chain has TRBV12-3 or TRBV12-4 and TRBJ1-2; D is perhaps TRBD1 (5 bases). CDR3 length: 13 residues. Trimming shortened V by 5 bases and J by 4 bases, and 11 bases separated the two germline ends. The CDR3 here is CASSPSRVYGYTF. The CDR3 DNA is TGTGCCAGCAGTCCGAGCAGGGTCTATGGCTACACCTTC.

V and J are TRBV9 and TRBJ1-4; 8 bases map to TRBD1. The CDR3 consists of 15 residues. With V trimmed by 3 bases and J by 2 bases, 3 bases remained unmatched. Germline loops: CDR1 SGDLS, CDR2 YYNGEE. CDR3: CASSGGQATNEKLFF. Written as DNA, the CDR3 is TGTGCCAGCAGCGGGGGACAGGCGACTAATGAAAAACTGTTTTTT.